This TCR beta chain was profiled in a study of cytomegalovirus exposure and HLA in healthy donors. The study, taken as a whole, reports: In a later analysis, TCR beta V- and J-gene trimming showed a link to a missense DCLRE1C variant.

Those who donated were healthy bone marrow donors. Of note for this clone: Its specificity is not known.

CDR1 is LGHNA, CDR2 YNFKEQ, per germline. The CDR3 totals 16 residues. V shed 0 bases and J shed 8 bases, with 19 bases lying between them. With 60 Vbeta and 13 Jbeta primers, the PCR was carried out. TCRdb's table, derived via immunoSEQ multiplex PCR, lists solely in-frame clones and lacks some. The table has 70,000 to 85,000 clones, over 65% seen once. The sequenced sample was PBMCs. This receptor was taken from a man aged 35 to 55 in good health and CMV-seropositive. This chain uses TRBV4-2 with TRBJ1-2; D gene ambiguous. This CDR3 reads CASSQERRGLLSGYTF. Written as DNA, the CDR3 is TGTGCCAGCAGCCAAGAGAGGCGAGGGTTACTCAGCGGCTACACCTTC.